This is a list of T cell receptor beta chains from one sample in a study of blood T cell repertoires in COVID-19. Generated by immunoSEQ multiplex PCR, the TCRdb table keeps only in-frame clones and is missing some. The sample holds over 150,000 clones; 80% to 85% are singletons and the top ten take around 6.7%. The sample consisted of peripheral blood. The receptors were gathered from a middle-aged woman with COVID-19, enrolled during active disease. The CDR3 runs from the conserved cysteine through the conserved F or W. A D gene is named only where the DNA matches it firmly. Only part of the rows carry a size: once, few, many, or a class if the clone is expanded.

j_call | v_call | d_call | clone_size | cdr3_nt | cdr3_aa
TRBJ2-7 | TRBV6-1 | TRBD1 | NA | TGTGCCAGCAGTGAACAGGGGGCCCCTTACTACGAGCAGTACTTC | CASSEQGAPYYEQYF
TRBJ1-1 | TRBV19 | NA | NA | TGTGCCAGTAGGATCGGGGGCACTGAAGCTTTCTTT | CASRIGGTEAFF
TRBJ1-3 | TRBV29-1 | TRBD1 | NA | TGCAGCGTGAGGACAGGGGAGCTTGGAAACACCATATATTTT | CSVRTGELGNTIYF
TRBJ2-1 | TRBV6-5 | NA | few | TGTGCCAGCAGCCTGGGACAAGACTACAATGAGCAGTTCTTC | CASSLGQDYNEQFF
TRBJ2-7 | TRBV5-1 | NA | NA | TGCGCCAGCAGCCCTAGCTCCTACGAGCAGTACTTC | CASSPSSYEQYF
TRBJ1-1 | TRBV6-1 | NA | NA | TGTGCCAGCAGTGAAGCGCGGAACACTGAAGCTTTCTTT | CASSEARNTEAFF
TRBJ1-1 | TRBV5-1 | TRBD1 | NA | TGCGCCAGCTATAAGGGACAGGGCGGGAACACTGAAGCTTTCTTT | CASYKGQGGNTEAFF
TRBJ2-1 | TRBV7-8 | TRBD2 | few | TGTGCCAGCAGCTTAACGGGAGGGCCCCTCAATGAGCAGTTCTTC | CASSLTGGPLNEQFF
TRBJ2-2 | TRBV29-1 | TRBD1 | NA | TGCAGCGGGTCCGGGACAGGGGTCACCGGGGAGCTGTTTTTT | CSGSGTGVTGELFF
TRBJ2-5 | TRBV28 | NA | once | TGTGCCAGCAGTTTACGGAGAGGCCAGTACTTC | CASSLRRGQYF
TRBJ2-3 | TRBV18 | NA | NA | TGTGCCAGCTCACCAGCAGGGGATACGCAGTATTTT | CASSPAGDTQYF
TRBJ1-2 | TRBV7-8 | NA | NA | TGTGCCAGCAGCTTTTTTGGGGAGGGTGGGGGCTACACCTTC | CASSFFGEGGGYTF
TRBJ2-1 | TRBV5-1 | TRBD2 | once | TGCGCCAGCAGCTTGGAGGGCGGGGGGATTTACAATGAGCAGTTCTTC | CASSLEGGGIYNEQFF
TRBJ1-5 | TRBV28 | TRBD1 | NA | TGTGCCAGCAGTCACCGGACAGGTGTGGGGCAGCCCCAGCATTTT | CASSHRTGVGQPQHF
TRBJ2-7 | TRBV5-1 | TRBD1 | once | TGCGCCAGCAGCCGCCCGGGACAGGACCTTTACGAGCAGTACTTC | CASSRPGQDLYEQYF
TRBJ1-5 | TRBV6-5 | NA | NA | TGTGCCAGCAGTTACTTCCCGGGCAATCAGCCCCAGCATTTT | CASSYFPGNQPQHF
TRBJ2-5 | TRBV7-4 | TRBD2 | NA | TGTGCCAGCAGCCAGGTGCGGGTAGCGGGAGGCGTCTGGGAGACCCAGTACTTC | CASSQVRVAGGVWETQYF
TRBJ1-1 | TRBV12-5 | NA | NA | TGTGCTAGTGGCCGAAGGGGGAGTGGCACTGAAGCTTTCTTT | CASGRRGSGTEAFF
TRBJ1-2 | TRBV7-9 | NA | few | TGTGCCAGCAGTTCGGGTGAGCCCTCCTATGGCTACACCTTC | CASSSGEPSYGYTF
TRBJ2-1 | TRBV7-3 | TRBD2 | NA | TGTGCCAGCAGCATTAGCGGGAGAAGCCTCAATGAGCAGTTCTTC | CASSISGRSLNEQFF
TRBJ1-1 | TRBV28 | TRBD1 | NA | TGTGCCAGCAGTACCCGGGACAGGGGGACTGAAGCTTTCTTT | CASSTRDRGTEAFF
TRBJ2-5 | TRBV18 | TRBD2 | once | TGTGCCAGCTCCCCCATAGAGCGGGAGAAGGAAGAGACCCAGTACTTC | CASSPIEREKEETQYF
TRBJ1-2 | TRBV18 | NA | NA | TGTGCCAGCTCACCACCGACTCTGGAAATAAAGTCCTACACCTTC | CASSPPTLEIKSYTF
TRBJ1-2 | TRBV14 | NA | NA | TGTGCCAGCAGCCGGACAGCTAACTATGGCTACACCTTC | CASSRTANYGYTF
TRBJ1-5 | TRBV3-1/TRBV3-2 | TRBD1 | few | TGTGCCAGCAGCCCAGCGACAGGGGGCATTCAGCCCCAGCATTTT | CASSPATGGIQPQHF
TRBJ1-2 | TRBV5-1 | TRBD1 | NA | TGCGCCAGCAGCCCGACAGGGGGTGCTGGCTACACCTTC | CASSPTGGAGYTF
TRBJ1-1 | TRBV5-8 | NA | NA | TGTGCCAGCAGCGACTTGTCACGGGGTGCCACTGAAGCTTTCTTT | CASSDLSRGATEAFF
TRBJ2-3 | TRBV5-5 | NA | NA | TGTGCCAGCAGCTTGGCGCCTGAGCCAGATACGCAGTATTTT | CASSLAPEPDTQYF
TRBJ1-5 | TRBV6-1 | TRBD1 | NA | TGTGCCAGCAGTGAGGACAGGGGACGGCCGAATCAGCCCCAGCATTTT | CASSEDRGRPNQPQHF
TRBJ2-2 | TRBV7-7 | TRBD2 | NA | TGTGCCAGCAGCCTGACTAGCGGGGCCCAGAACACCGGGGAGCTGTTTTTT | CASSLTSGAQNTGELFF
TRBJ2-2 | TRBV7-2 | TRBD1 | few | TGTGCCAGCAGCTTGACAGGGGGTGGCACCGGGGAGCTGTTTTTT | CASSLTGGGTGELFF
TRBJ2-2 | TRBV5-4 | NA | NA | TGTGCCAGCAGCTTGTTGTCAGGATTCCCCGGGGAGCTGTTTTTT | CASSLLSGFPGELFF
TRBJ1-4 | TRBV2 | TRBD1 | few | TGTGCCAGCAGTGATGGGGGACAGGGTATAAAACTGTTTTTT | CASSDGGQGIKLFF
TRBJ1-4 | TRBV5-8 | NA | NA | TGTGCCAGCAGCTATGGGACAAATGAAAAACTGTTTTTT | CASSYGTNEKLFF
TRBJ2-5 | TRBV6-1 | NA | NA | TGTGCCAGCAGTGAAGGGGGGCCCGCAGAGACCCAGTACTTC | CASSEGGPAETQYF
TRBJ2-5 | TRBV10-2 | NA | NA | TGCGCCAGCAGTGAGGCTTCAGTCCAAGAGACCCAGTACTTC | CASSEASVQETQYF
TRBJ1-4 | TRBV3-1/TRBV3-2 | TRBD1 | NA | TGTGCCAGCAGCCAAGCAACAGGGGTAGGGGAAAAACTGTTTTTT | CASSQATGVGEKLFF
TRBJ2-6 | TRBV7-7 | TRBD2 | NA | TGTGCTAGCAGCCCGGGACTAGCGGGAGGGCCTGGGGCCAACGTCCTGACTTTC | CASSPGLAGGPGANVLTF
TRBJ2-5 | TRBV20-1 | TRBD1 | NA | TGCAGTGCCAGTCCGACAGGGGAGACCCAGTACTTC | CSASPTGETQYF
TRBJ2-1 | TRBV3-1/TRBV3-2 | NA | NA | TGTGCCAGCAGCCGAGAACTAGTTGTCGGAAACAATGAGCAGTTCTTC | CASSRELVVGNNEQFF